This entry lists 24 T cell receptor beta chains sequenced from one sample in a study of cytomegalovirus exposure and HLA in healthy donors. The study ran its PCR with 60 Vbeta and 13 Jbeta primers. Sequenced by immunoSEQ multiplex PCR; TCRdb stores in-frame clones only, minus some. The table has roughly 100,000 clones, approximately 80% seen once. The sample taken for sequencing was PBMCs. The origin of the receptors is a woman in her sixties in good health and CMV-seronegative.

The chain joins TRBV19 to TRBJ1-1; 8 positions match TRBD1. Germline trimming cut 3 bases from V and 4 bases from J; bases unmatched to any gene: 10. Germline V gene data show CDR1 as LNHDA and CDR2 as SQIVND (reference sequence). The CDR3 loop spans 16 amino acids. This CDR3 reads CASSIGQGGLGTEAFF. The DNA for the CDR3 is TGTGCCAGTAGTATCGGACAGGGTGGCCTTGGCACTGAAGCTTTCTTT.

J is TRBJ2-5 and V is TRBV7-9; TRBD1 agrees at 9 bases. The CDR3 is 15 residues long. Germline V CDR1 and CDR2: SEHNR, FQNEAQ (reference sequence). The ends lost 4 bases at V and 2 bases at J; junction bases unmatched: 5. CDR3 sequence reads: CASSSWTGAQETQYF. The CDR3 nucleotides read TGTGCCAGCAGCTCCTGGACAGGGGCTCAAGAGACCCAGTACTTC.

V and J are TRBV2 and TRBJ2-1; the D gene is possibly TRBD2 (5 bases). The CDR3 runs to 13 residues. CDR1 and CDR2 (germline): SNHLY, FYNNEI. V was trimmed by 6 bases and J by 2 bases, leaving 8 bases between them. The CDR3 DNA sequence: TGTGCCAGCAGGAGGACTCCCTACAATGAGCAGTTCTTC. Protein product: CASRRTPYNEQFF.

The rearrangement joins TRBV28 to TRBJ1-2, with TRBD1 matching over 8 bases. Trimming cost V 9 bases and J 1 base; bases outside gene matches: 4. The CDR3 consists of 13 residues. The germline gives CDR1 MDHEN, CDR2 SYDVKM. The CDR3 region is CARTGDNNYGYTF. The CDR3 DNA follows: TGTGCCAGGACAGGGGACAATAACTATGGCTACACCTTC.

This clone has just a few counts. One junction end does not reproduce the germline sequence, and a read error may be involved. The J gene is TRBJ2-1, the V gene TRBV5-6, with 8 nucleotides matching TRBD2. The germline V gene encodes CDR1 SGHDT and CDR2 YYEEEE. This CDR3 has 16 residues. The CDR3 bases are TGTGCCAGCAGCTTGGTGCGGACTAGCTCCCACAATGAGCAGTTCTTC. Its protein is CASSLVRTSSHNEQFF.

Only one count was recorded for this clone. The chain recombines TRBV10-3 with TRBJ2-5; 10 positions match TRBD1. This CDR3 is 18 amino acids long. Germline trimming cut 8 bases from V and 0 bases from J; bases unmatched to any gene: 15. Germline CDR1 ENHRY, CDR2 SYGVKD. The CDR3 here is CAIGPARKTGGNQETQYF. The CDR3 region has the DNA TGTGCCATCGGACCGGCTAGGAAGACAGGGGGCAACCAAGAGACCCAGTACTTC.

The chain carries TRBV5-6 and TRBJ2-1; possible D gene TRBD2, 6 bases. The germline CDR1 and CDR2 sequences are SGHDT and YYEEEE. CDR3 length: 14 amino acids. Trimming took 0 bases from V and 9 from J, leaving 13 bases between them. CDR3 residues: CASSLGLAHLEQFF. The DNA of the CDR3 is TGTGCCAGCAGCTTGGGGCTAGCGCACCTTGAGCAGTTCTTC. The full variable domain, with the rest looked up from reference TRBV5-6 and TRBJ2-1, is DAGVTQSPTHLIKTRGQQVTLRCSPKSGHDTVSWYQQALGQGPQFIFQYYEEEERQRGNFPDRFSGHQFPNYSSELNVNALLLGDSALYLCASSLGLAHLEQFFGPGTRLTVL.

The J gene is TRBJ2-7, the V gene TRBV5-6; 9 bases fit TRBD1. Losses at the gene ends were 3 bases for V and 3 bases for J; bases not matched to a gene: 4. This CDR3 is 14 amino acids long. Germline V CDR1 and CDR2: SGHDT, YYEEEE. The CDR3 sequence is CASSWTGVNYEQYF. In DNA form, the CDR3 reads TGTGCCAGCAGCTGGACAGGGGTAAACTACGAGCAGTACTTC.

This clone was found once. The chain recombines TRBV4-1 with TRBJ2-3; a weak D match, TRBD2 (5 bases). Trimming pared 0 bases from V and 2 bases from J, leaving 9 bases between. CDR1 is MGHRA, CDR2 YSYEKL, per germline. The CDR3 spans 15 residues. DNA of the CDR3: TGCGCCAGCAGCCAAGAGGGCGGGTCCACAGATACGCAGTATTTT. Encoded protein: CASSQEGGSTDTQYF.

The sample holds a few counts of this clone. The rearrangement joins TRBV6-1 to TRBJ2-2; possible D gene TRBD1, 6 bases. The length of the CDR3 is 13 residues. Trimming removed 2 bases from V and 10 bases from J, with 11 bases in between. Germline loops: CDR1 MNHNS, CDR2 SASEGT. This CDR3 is CASSETGWAELFF. In DNA, the CDR3 is TGTGCCAGCAGTGAAACAGGGTGGGCGGAGCTGTTTTTT.

This clone was counted once. V usage is TRBV6-5 and J usage is TRBJ2-7, with D maybe TRBD2 (5 bases). The length of the CDR3 is 16 residues. The germline V gene has CDR1 MNHEY and CDR2 SVGAGI. With 4 bases removed from V and 5 bases from J, the gap between germline ends came to 21 bases. The CDR3 DNA reads TGTGCCAGCAGTTCGGGGAGCCTCGGGCTTTCCAACGAGCAGTACTTC. This codes for CASSSGSLGLSNEQYF.

The rearrangement joins TRBV7-8 to TRBJ2-7; D perhaps matches TRBD2 (5 bases). Germline V CDR1 and CDR2: SGHVS, FQNEAQ. The V end was cut by 6 bases, the J end by 5 bases, with 11 bases between. There are 12 residues in the CDR3. DNA of the CDR3: TGTGCCAGCAGTTTCACAGCGGACGAGCAGTACTTC. Translated, it gives CASSFTADEQYF. Full variable domain (rest looked up from reference TRBV7-8 and TRBJ2-7): GAGVSQSPRYKVAKRGQDVALRCDPISGHVSLFWYQQALGQGPEFLTYFQNEAQLDKSGLPSDRFFAERPEGSVSTLKIQRTQQEDSAVYLCASSFTADEQYFGPGTRLTVT.

The chain combines TRBV4-1 with TRBJ2-7; perhaps TRBD2 as D (5 bases). CDR1 and CDR2 (germline): MGHRA, YSYEKL. Trimming stripped 5 bases from V and 0 bases from J, with 14 bases between. The CDR3 extends over 15 amino acids. The CDR3 bases are TGCGCCAGCAGCGACTCGGTCGGAGGCTCCTACGAGCAGTACTTC. Its translation is CASSDSVGGSYEQYF.

This CDR3 is CASSYGQGRADTQYF. The CDR3 coding sequence is TGTGCCAGCAGTTACGGACAGGGGAGGGCAGATACGCAGTATTTT. V is TRBV6-5 and J is TRBJ2-3, with 9 bases lining up with TRBD1. This CDR3 region has 15 residues. Germline V CDR1 and CDR2: MNHEY, SVGAGI. Trimming removed 2 bases from V and 4 bases from J; junction bases left unmatched: 4.

Concerning this clone: Other DNA sequences in this specimen translate into the identical CDR3. The J gene is TRBJ2-7, the V gene TRBV15, with D hard to call. The germline V and J ends were trimmed by 0 bases and 5 bases, with 5 bases remaining between them. The germline CDR1 and CDR2 sequences are LNHNV and YYDKDF (reference sequence). The CDR3 has 12 residues. CDR3 nucleotide sequence: TGTGCCACCAGCAGAGATCGAGACGAGCAGTACTTC. This encodes CATSRDRDEQYF.

CDR3 bases: TGTGCCAGCAGTGACGGGACAGGGAGCACAGATACGCAGTATTTT. Protein sequence: CASSDGTGSTDTQYF. V is TRBV6-4 and J is TRBJ2-3, with 9 bases lining up with TRBD1. Per the germline V gene, CDR1 is MRHNA and CDR2 is SNTAGT. The V and J ends lost 2 bases and 0 bases, in that order; junction bases with no gene match: 0. This CDR3 region has 15 residues.

V and J are TRBV30 and TRBJ2-7; the D gene is possibly TRBD1 (6 bases). CDR1 and CDR2 (germline): GTSNPN, SVGIG (reference sequence). This CDR3 has 17 amino acids. V lost 2 bases to trimming and J lost 3 bases, with 23 bases between them. The chain's CDR3 is CAWSPLPRDKTIYEQYF. The CDR3 nucleotides read TGTGCCTGGAGTCCACTTCCCCGGGACAAAACCATCTACGAGCAGTACTTC.

V and J are TRBV5-4 and TRBJ1-5, with TRBD1 identical over 9 bases. This CDR3 is built from 17 residues. Losses at the gene ends were 2 bases for V and 3 bases for J; bases not matched to a gene: 9. Germline lookup yields CDR1 SGHNT and CDR2 YYREEE (reference sequence). CDR3 nucleotides: TGTGCCAGCAGCTTTCCAAAACGACAGGGGGACAATCAGCCCCAGCATTTT. It specifies CASSFPKRQGDNQPQHF.

This CDR3 is CASSLGDGTGGRVEKLFF. The CDR3 DNA reads as TGTGCCAGCAGCTTGGGGGATGGGACAGGGGGCCGGGTTGAAAAACTGTTTTTT. This chain uses TRBV7-2 with TRBJ1-4, with 12 bases matching TRBD1. The V gene's germline CDR1 is SGHTA and CDR2 FQGNSA. With V trimmed by 3 bases and J by 7 bases, 12 bases remained unmatched. This CDR3 contains 18 residues.

This clone was seen a handful of times. The rearrangement links TRBV2 to TRBJ2-4; 7 nucleotides align to TRBD2. The CDR3 extends over 14 amino acids. Trimming cost V 5 bases and J 4 bases; bases outside gene matches: 5. Looked up from germline, CDR1 is SNHLY and CDR2 is FYNNEI. As DNA, the CDR3 is TGTGCCAGCAGTTGGGGAGGGGATAAAAACATTCAGTACTTC. Amino acid sequence: CASSWGGDKNIQYF.

The chain carries TRBV5-1 and TRBJ1-6, with 8 nucleotides matching TRBD1. Germline values: CDR1 SGHRS, CDR2 YFSETQ. The V gene end was trimmed by 4 bases and the J gene end by 9 bases; junction bases not matched to a gene: 9. There are 15 residues in the CDR3. The CDR3: CASSATGADGSPLHF. The CDR3 coding sequence is TGCGCCAGCAGCGCGACAGGGGCTGATGGTTCACCCCTCCACTTT.

This rearrangement joins TRBV28 to TRBJ2-7; 10 bases agree with TRBD2. V lost 4 bases and J lost 3; bases outside the gene matches: 6. The CDR3 covers 15 residues. Germline CDR1 MDHEN, CDR2 SYDVKM. CDR3 DNA sequence: TGTGCCAGCAGTTCCCTAGCGGGGGCCCTCTACGAGCAGTACTTC. Protein: CASSSLAGALYEQYF.

The chain couples TRBV14 to TRBJ1-3, with D hard to call. Germline V CDR1 and CDR2: SGHDN, FVKESK. Trimming pared 2 bases from V and 4 bases from J, leaving 3 bases between. The length of the CDR3 is 12 residues. CDR3 region: CASSQSGNTIYF. In nucleotides, the CDR3 is TGTGCCAGCAGCCAATCAGGAAACACCATATATTTT. Full variable domain (missing parts from reference TRBV14 and TRBJ1-3): EAGVTQFPSHSVIEKGQTVTLRCDPISGHDNLYWYRRVMGKEIKFLLHFVKESKQDESGMPNNRFLAERTGGTYSTLKVQPAELEDSGVYFCASSQSGNTIYFGEGSWLTVV.

This clone was seen a few times. The J gene is TRBJ2-3, the V gene TRBV29-1, with TRBD1 matching 9 bases. Germline CDR1 reads SQVTM; CDR2 reads ANQGSEA. The V gene end was trimmed by 6 bases and the J gene end by 4 bases; junction bases not matched to a gene: 8. The CDR3 is 14 residues long. The CDR3 sequence is CSVTTGGAADTQYF. DNA of the CDR3: TGCAGCGTCACAACAGGGGGCGCGGCAGATACGCAGTATTTT.